Presented here are 27 T cell receptor beta chains from one specimen sequenced in a study of blood T cell repertoires in COVID-19. Data came from immunoSEQ multiplex PCR; TCRdb stores just in-frame clones and leaves some out. The data show 220,000 or so clones, under 90% seen once. Sample: peripheral blood. These receptors all come from a woman aged 80 or over with acute or convalescent COVID-19.

This chain uses TRBV7-9 with TRBJ2-5; TRBD2 is a possible D gene (5 bases). V gave up 2 bases and J gave up 2 bases, with 9 bases separating them. The CDR3 covers 14 residues. Looked up from germline, CDR1 is SEHNR and CDR2 is FQNEAQ (reference sequence). Written as DNA, the CDR3 is TGTGCCAGCAGCTTATTTACGGGACAAGAGACCCAGTACTTC. It translates to CASSLFTGQETQYF. The full variable domain, in which reference TRBV7-9 and TRBJ2-5 provide the parts outside the CDR3, is DTGVSQNPRHKITKRGQNVTFRCDPISEHNRLYWYRQTLGQGPEFLTYFQNEAQLEKSRLLSDRFSAERPKGSFSTLEIQRTEQGDSAMYLCASSLFTGQETQYFGPGTRLLVL.

The chain joins TRBV5-1 to TRBJ2-3, with TRBD2 matching 11 bases. The CDR3 has 17 amino acids. The germline V gene encodes CDR1 SGHRS and CDR2 YFSETQ. V shed 1 base, J shed 3 bases, and the junction held 7 bases outside the gene matches. CDR3 in amino acids: CASSLRGLAGGTDTQYF. The CDR3 DNA follows: TGCGCCAGCAGCTTGAGAGGGCTAGCGGGGGGTACAGATACGCAGTATTTT.

V usage is TRBV9 and J usage is TRBJ1-4; D is perhaps TRBD1 (6 bases). Per germline, CDR1 SGDLS and CDR2 YYNGEE. The CDR3 covers 17 residues. V shed 0 bases and J shed 7 bases, with 19 bases lying between them. CDR3: CASSVGWSGEGGEKLFF. For the CDR3, the DNA is TGTGCCAGCAGCGTAGGGTGGTCAGGGGAAGGCGGTGAAAAACTGTTTTTT.

V is TRBV5-1 and J is TRBJ1-3; tentatively, D is TRBD1 (6 bases). Trimming pared 1 base from V and 4 bases from J, leaving 12 bases between. The germline V gene encodes CDR1 SGHRS and CDR2 YFSETQ. The CDR3 spans 15 residues. CDR3 nucleotide sequence: TGCGCCAGCAGCTTGACACAGGGCTCGGGAAACACCATATATTTT. It is translated as CASSLTQGSGNTIYF.

This clone was found a few times. The J gene is TRBJ1-5, the V gene TRBV7-3; D is undetermined. The V end lost 1 base, the J end lost 8 bases, and 12 bases lay between the germline ends. Germline V lookup: CDR1 SGHTA, CDR2 FQGTGA. The CDR3 covers 14 residues. The CDR3 sequence is CASSLNGKGEPQHF. CDR3 in DNA: TGTGCCAGCAGCTTAAACGGCAAGGGAGAGCCCCAGCATTTT.

The chain links TRBV11-3 to TRBJ2-5; 11 positions agree with TRBD1. The V gene end was trimmed by 5 bases and the J gene end by 4 bases; junction bases not matched to a gene: 9. The CDR3 is 16 amino acids. Germline CDR1 is SGHNT and CDR2 is YENEEA. The CDR3 here is CASSIRPGQGGETQYF. CDR3 nucleotides: TGTGCCAGCAGCATAAGACCGGGACAGGGGGGAGAGACCCAGTACTTC.

The rearrangement uses TRBV5-1 and TRBJ2-1, with D maybe TRBD2 (7 bases). Trimming removed 4 bases from V and 4 bases from J, with 15 bases in between. Germline loops: CDR1 SGHRS, CDR2 YFSETQ. This CDR3 has 15 amino acids. The CDR3 sequence: CASSPGRGGYNEQFF. In nucleotides, the CDR3 is TGCGCCAGCAGCCCCGGTAGGGGGGGATACAATGAGCAGTTCTTC.

In this sample, this clone turned up once. This chain links TRBV27 with TRBJ2-1; D unclear. This CDR3 region has 14 residues. Per the germline V gene, CDR1 is MNHEY and CDR2 is SMNVEV (reference sequence). V dropped 2 bases and J dropped 8 bases, with 13 bases sitting between them. The CDR3 nucleotides read TGTGCCAGCAGTTTAGATGGGCGTGATTATGAGCAGTTCTTC. Translation gives CASSLDGRDYEQFF.

The chain is built from TRBV6-5 and TRBJ1-2; 8 positions match TRBD1. Germline CDR1 reads MNHEY; CDR2 reads SVGAGI. CDR3 length equals 13 residues. The V and J ends lost 6 bases and 0 bases, in that order; junction bases with no gene match: 0. The CDR3 sequence is CASRDRANYGYTF. In nucleotides, the CDR3 is TGTGCCAGCAGGGACAGGGCTAACTATGGCTACACCTTC.

The V and J genes are TRBV7-9 and TRBJ2-7; weak D call: TRBD1 (6 bases). Germline V gene data show CDR1 as SEHNR and CDR2 as FQNEAQ (reference sequence). V was clipped by 5 bases and J by 0 bases, with 14 bases between them. The CDR3 runs to 15 residues. The CDR3 nucleotides are TGTGCCAGCAGCACCTTGGTGGGGGCCTCCTACGAGCAGTACTTC. Amino acid sequence: CASSTLVGASYEQYF.

This chain uses TRBV9 with TRBJ1-3; 8 bases line up with TRBD1. This CDR3 has 16 residues. V shed 2 bases and J 1 base; nucleotides not matched to a gene: 5. Germline CDR1 and CDR2: SGDLS and YYNGEE. The chain's CDR3 is CASSVDRGLSGNTIYF. In DNA, the CDR3 is TGTGCCAGCAGCGTCGACAGGGGACTTTCTGGAAACACCATATATTTT.

V is TRBV5-8 and J is TRBJ1-5; D is uncertain. The CDR3 has 14 amino acids. Trimming stripped 4 bases from V and 7 bases from J, with 15 bases between. Germline V gene data show CDR1 as SGHTS and CDR2 as YDEGEE. The CDR3: CASSQISSHQPQHF. The CDR3 DNA reads as TGTGCCAGCAGCCAGATCTCCTCTCACCAGCCCCAGCATTTT. The entire variable domain, with the rest obtained from reference TRBV5-8 and TRBJ1-5, is as follows: EAGVTQSPTHLIKTRGQQATLRCSPISGHTSVYWYQQALGLGLQFLLWYDEGEERNRGNFPPRFSGRQFPNYSSELNVNALELEDSALYLCASSQISSHQPQHFGDGTRLSIL.

The chain is built from TRBV9 and TRBJ2-3; tentative D call: TRBD2 (6 bases). This CDR3 comprises 14 residues. Germline CDR1 and CDR2: SGDLS and YYNGEE. Deletions cut 1 base from V and 7 bases from J, with 13 bases between. For the CDR3, the DNA is TGTGCCAGCAGCGTAACGGGGGAAATAAATACGCAGTATTTT. Translation: CASSVTGEINTQYF.

This chain's CDR3 is CASSLGRAGYLNSNQPQHF. CDR3 coding DNA: TGTGCCAGTAGCCTCGGCCGGGCAGGGTACCTTAATAGCAATCAGCCCCAGCATTTT. The chain joins TRBV19 to TRBJ1-5, with a possible D match to TRBD1 (5 bases). The germline CDR1 and CDR2 sequences are LNHDA and SQIVND (reference sequence). V was pared by 6 bases and J by 0 bases, with 24 bases between. This CDR3 is built from 19 residues. Variable domain in full (rest from reference TRBV19 and TRBJ1-5): DGGITQSPKYLFRKEGQNVTLSCEQNLNHDAMYWYRQDPGQGLRLIYYSQIVNDFQKGDIAEGYSVSREKKESFPLTVTSAQKNPTAFYLCASSLGRAGYLNSNQPQHFGDGTRLSIL.

This chain links TRBV4-1 with TRBJ2-5, with 9 bases that match TRBD1. CDR1 is MGHRA, CDR2 YSYEKL, per germline. This CDR3 region has 15 residues. Trimming cost V 4 bases and J 5 bases; bases outside gene matches: 8. The CDR3 bases are TGCGCCAGCAGCCTTTATGCTACAGGGGGCGAGACCCAGTACTTC. Its translation: CASSLYATGGETQYF.

CDR3 sequence reads: CASSFLQGTRNQPQHF. In DNA, the CDR3 is TGTGCCAGCAGTTTCCTCCAGGGGACACGCAATCAGCCCCAGCATTTT. V usage is TRBV6-6 and J usage is TRBJ1-5; weak D call: TRBD1 (6 bases). There are 16 residues in the CDR3. V lost 4 bases and J lost 2, with 15 bases in between. Germline CDR1 is MNHNY and CDR2 is SVGAGI (reference sequence).

The rearrangement joins TRBV6-5 to TRBJ1-2; TRBD1 might be the D (6 bases). V was shortened by 0 bases and J by 8 bases, with 13 bases between the two germline ends. This CDR3 spans 14 amino acids. Germline V gene lookup returns CDR1 MNHEY and CDR2 SVGAGI. This CDR3 reads CASSYSGTSGGYTF. CDR3 coding DNA: TGTGCCAGCAGTTACTCGGGGACATCGGGCGGCTACACCTTC.

V gene TRBV2 combines with J gene TRBJ2-7; 7 bases are shared with TRBD1. Germline lookup yields CDR1 SNHLY and CDR2 FYNNEI. This CDR3 has 15 residues. Trimming removed 3 bases from V and 3 bases from J; junction bases left unmatched: 8. The CDR3 sequence is CASSEGQTKNYEQYF. CDR3 DNA sequence: TGTGCCAGCAGTGAGGGACAGACCAAAAACTACGAGCAGTACTTC.

The genes are TRBV21-1 and TRBJ1-4. TRBV21-1 is flagged as a pseudogene. The CDR3 has 14 amino acids. CDR3 loop: CAGGARVIWEKLFF. In DNA, the CDR3 is TGTGCTGGGGGGGCCAGGGTAATTTGGGAAAAACTGTTTTTT.

The chain uses TRBV4-1 and TRBJ2-3; possibly TRBD1 for D (7 bases). This CDR3 spans 15 amino acids. CDR1 is MGHRA, CDR2 YSYEKL, per germline. V lost 3 bases to trimming and J lost 5 bases, with 15 bases between them. The CDR3 DNA is TGCGCCAGCAGCCAGGAGGGCAGGGGGTTAGATACGCAGTATTTT. Translated: CASSQEGRGLDTQYF.

This clone was detected a few times. J is TRBJ2-7 and V is TRBV7-8, with D uncertain. Germline V gene data show CDR1 as SGHVS and CDR2 as FQNEAQ. The CDR3 covers 12 residues. The V end was cut by 2 bases, the J end by 1 base, with 3 bases between. The CDR3 bases are TGTGCCAGCAGCTTATCGTCCTACGAGCAGTACTTC. Translated, it gives CASSLSSYEQYF.

The chain recombines TRBV19 with TRBJ1-5, with 9 bases aligning to TRBD1. The CDR3 totals 14 residues. Germline trimming cut 8 bases from V and 1 base from J; bases unmatched to any gene: 3. The V gene's germline CDR1 is LNHDA and CDR2 SQIVND (reference sequence). The CDR3 protein is CASHGQGSNQPQHF. The CDR3 DNA reads as TGTGCCAGTCATGGACAGGGGAGCAATCAGCCCCAGCATTTT.

The chain has TRBV2 and TRBJ2-3; 7 bases fit TRBD1. The CDR3 is 12 amino acids. Trimming removed 4 bases from V and 7 bases from J; junction bases left unmatched: 2. Per germline, CDR1 SNHLY and CDR2 FYNNEI. CDR3 protein: CASSAGGYTQYF. CDR3 sequence (DNA): TGTGCCAGCAGTGCAGGGGGATATACGCAGTATTTT.

The gene calls are TRBV3-1 (or the pseudogene TRBV3-2) and TRBJ2-1, with 8 bases that match TRBD2. CDR1 and CDR2 (germline): LGHDT, YNNKEL (reference sequence). The CDR3 sequence is 15 residues long. V dropped 3 bases and J dropped 6; count of bases not matched to a gene: 7. CDR3 sequence reads: CASSQVASGGNEQFF. In DNA form, the CDR3 reads TGTGCCAGCAGCCAGGTTGCCAGCGGGGGCAATGAGCAGTTCTTC.

This clone was observed once. The CDR3 loop reads CASNFPGHPNEAFF. The CDR3 nucleotides are TGTGCCAGCAATTTTCCGGGACACCCTAATGAAGCTTTCTTT. The chain couples TRBV6-5 to TRBJ1-1; weak D call: TRBD1 (6 bases). Trimming stripped 7 bases from V and 7 bases from J, with 19 bases between. CDR3 size: 14 residues. The V gene's germline CDR1 is MNHEY and CDR2 SVGAGI.

This clone has more than one count but fewer than ten. The rearrangement uses TRBV5-1 and TRBJ1-2; possibly TRBD1 for D (5 bases). Trimming removed 2 bases from V and 0 bases from J, with 5 bases in between. This CDR3 has 13 residues. CDR1 and CDR2 (germline): SGHRS, YFSETQ. This CDR3 is CASSFRANYGYTF. The CDR3 region has the DNA TGCGCCAGCAGCTTCAGGGCTAACTATGGCTACACCTTC.

This chain connects TRBV3-1 (or the pseudogene TRBV3-2) to TRBJ1-5, with no clear D. This CDR3 spans 13 amino acids. Trimming shortened V by 0 bases and J by 11 bases, and 11 bases separated the two germline ends. Germline values: CDR1 LGHDT, CDR2 YNNKEL (reference sequence). Here the CDR3 DNA reads TGTGCCAGCAGCCAAGAAGGAGGGCCAGCCCAGCATTTT. Protein sequence: CASSQEGGPAQHF.